This T cell receptor (beta chain) is drawn from a study of hypomethylating agent response in myelodysplastic syndrome (dated by TCRdb to about 2021). For the study in its entirety: Patients were treated with the hypomethylating agents azacitidine (8 of 11) or decitabine (3 of 11). The cohort was composed of roughly ten male and 2 female myelodysplastic syndrome patients. Patients had a mean age of about 78 +/- 6.2 years, and a diploid cytogenetic profile was the most common. The most frequent mutation was TET2, found in about 45% of the 11 patients. Five patients did not respond, whereas about 6 responded with either complete response or hematologic improvement. Response was defined as complete response or hematologic improvement, and patients meeting neither criterion were classed as non-responders. What the authors observed across the whole study: Whether the shared GLIPH2 clusters possibly recognize novel MDS antigens was not confirmed and still needs to be tested experimentally. Novel clonotypes appeared more often in responders, whereas non-responders had more contracted clonotypes after treatment. Healthy control donors were not age-matched to MDS patients, which could have impacted the MDS versus healthy comparison. Only approximately 10 patients were analyzed, so the study cohort was small. No significant change in richness, rarefaction diversity or clonality was detected after hypomethylating agent treatment, either across all patients or within response groups.

This clone has a single count. Its antigen target is currently unknown. Base quality data are lacking; no much larger clone is found one base away. The library was prepared using the immunoSEQ multiplex PCR assay. Survey resolution was applied, with two replicates of 200 ng each being run for a total of approximately 400 ng of DNA per sample. The hsTCRB kit detected rearranged TCRB sequences in genomic DNA using multiplex PCR primers targeting V and J genes. The first PCR used the QIAGEN Multiplex PCR Kit for about 31 cycles to amplify the CDR3 region. A second PCR of around 8 cycles attached sample barcodes and Illumina adapters to each replicate. Pooled libraries were quantified using a QuantStudio 6 and the KAPA library quantification kit. Roughly 15 pM of pooled libraries was sequenced on an Illumina MiSeq using 156-cycle single-end reads and a 15-cycle index read. The paper's data handling went like this. VDJdb annotation flagged less than 2% of 168,753 unique clonotypes as previously reported viral-epitope-specific. Raw reads were processed by the immunoSEQ Data Assistant and immunoSEQ Analyzer into normalized, annotated TCRB repertoires. BioAnalyzer and version 0.6.5 of the immunarch R package were the tools used for clonotype analysis. Richness was estimated after downsampling every repertoire to the clone count of the smallest repertoire. Clonotypes were categorized as expanded, contracted or novel by Fisher's exact tests, where a novel clonotype had zero frequency before treatment. Significantly changed CDR3 beta sequences were clustered with GLIPH2 at simulation_depth=1000 and kmer_min_depth=3, and CDR3s shorter than five residues were left out. Drawn from immuneACCESS, this table holds only the in-frame rearrangements with V and J called that TCRdb kept. Clones are partly lost; checked studies trace under half to an unresolved V gene and leave the rest unexplained. The DNA gave D and trimming, while V, J and clone size come from that table. Within this sample are 4,500 to 7,000 clones, with 75% to 90% of them counted one time only. The ten largest clones take up around a tenth of the sample.

T-cell subsets were not sorted, and bulk bone marrow was analyzed instead. Bone marrow from roughly 10 myelodysplastic syndrome patients, collected before and after hypomethylating agent therapy, underwent immunosequencing of the TCR beta CDR3 regions. To track the repertoire longitudinally, every patient provided one baseline bone marrow along with two to three bone marrows taken at different post-treatment timepoints. Whole bone marrow served as the source for genomic DNA extraction, with DNA quality checked using TapeStation, NanoDrop OneC and PicoGreen assays. The source is a human donor with myelodysplastic syndrome. Sequenced here: bone marrow, sampled before or after starting hypomethylating agent treatment for myelodysplastic syndrome (not recorded which).

The bases are TGTGCCAGCAGCTTGGCCCGGGGGCCCAATAATGAAAAACTGTTTTTT. Its product reads: CASSLARGPNNEKLFF. The chain joins TRBV5-5 to TRBJ1-4; the D segment could be TRBD1, given 6 matching bases. V lost 0 bases and J lost 4 bases; the stretch between them is 13 bases long. The CDR3 covers 16 residues, taking in both the cysteine and the phenylalanine. Here the CDR3 DNA is all that survives: 48 bases in frame from base 1. CDR1 and CDR2 are read off the germline V gene (reference sequence) as SGHKS and YYEKEE.